The 5 T cell receptor beta chains below all came from one sample that was sequenced in a study of CD8 T cells in Susac syndrome. Reverse transcription of about 0.45 to 1 ug RNA used random hexamers. TCRdb recomputed calls from the immunoSEQ multiplex PCR reads with MiXCR, one row per CDR3 protein. The sample consists of some 130,000 distinct CDR3 sequences, roughly 80% of them appearing once. Sequenced: CD8+ T cells from PBMCs. The receptors shown here come from a human donor with multiple sclerosis.

The V and J genes are TRBV4-1 and TRBJ2-1, with 8 bases identical to TRBD2. This CDR3 has 14 amino acids. Germline V gene lookup returns CDR1 MGHRA and CDR2 YSYEKL. The ends lost 0 bases at V and 10 bases at J; junction bases unmatched: 5. The CDR3, as DNA: TGCGCCAGCAGCCAAGATCCAGCGGGAGTGGAGCAGTTCTTC. This gives the protein CASSQDPAGVEQFF.

In DNA, the CDR3 is TGTGCCAGCAGTTTTCTCGACAGCTTTTACGAGCAGTACTTC. Translated, it gives CASSFLDSFYEQYF. The rearrangement uses TRBV27 and TRBJ2-7; D possibly corresponds to TRBD1 (5 bases). Trimming cost V 3 bases and J 4 bases, with 13 bases left between them. This CDR3 contains 14 residues. Germline loops: CDR1 MNHEY, CDR2 SMNVEV (reference sequence).

The chain has TRBV6-2 or TRBV6-3 and TRBJ2-7; the match to TRBD2 covers 8 bases. Germline trimming cut 2 bases from V and 6 bases from J; bases unmatched to any gene: 12. The germline CDR1 and CDR2 sequences are MNHEY and SVGEGT. The CDR3 is 16 amino acids. This CDR3 is CASSYGPGAGAFEQYV. CDR3 DNA: TGTGCCAGCAGTTACGGGCCTGGAGCGGGAGCGTTCGAGCAGTACGTC.

The J gene is TRBJ1-1, the V gene TRBV2, with D maybe TRBD1 (5 bases). Germline CDR1 SNHLY, CDR2 FYNNEI. The CDR3 is 18 residues long. V dropped 2 bases and J dropped 1 base, with 20 bases sitting between them. The CDR3 DNA reads TGTGCCAGCAGTGAATTTAACCGGGCATGGACAACGAACACTGAAGCTTTCTTT. This codes for CASSEFNRAWTTNTEAFF. The entire variable domain, with the rest obtained from reference TRBV2 and TRBJ1-1, is as follows: EPEVTQTPSHQVTQMGQEVILRCVPISNHLYFYWYRQILGQKVEFLVSFYNNEISEKSEIFDDQFSVERPDGSNFTLKIRSTKLEDSAMYFCASSEFNRAWTTNTEAFFGQGTRLTVV.

The chain carries TRBV5-1 and TRBJ1-1, with D maybe TRBD1 (5 bases). The germline V gene encodes CDR1 SGHRS and CDR2 YFSETQ. V lost 1 base, J lost 0 bases, and 13 bases lay in between. The CDR3 loop spans 16 amino acids. The CDR3 nucleotides are TGCGCCAGCAGCTTGCGGAGGGGCCCCCTGAACACTGAAGCTTTCTTT. This encodes CASSLRRGPLNTEAFF.